Listed below are T cell receptor beta chains from one sample, sequenced in a study of cytomegalovirus exposure and HLA in healthy donors. Repertoires were generated with immunoSEQ multiplex PCR, while TCRdb's copy carries only in-frame clones and drops some. The top ten clones hold roughly 9.3% of a sample with 150,000 to 200,000 clones, roughly 85% of them seen once. Material for sequencing was PBMCs. The receptors derive from a young man in good health and CMV-seropositive. CDR3s include the opening cysteine and the closing phenylalanine or tryptophan. A D gene is named only where the DNA matches it firmly. The size entry is marked missing in some rows and otherwise reads once, few, many or a size class.

J,D,size,V,CDR3,DNA
TRBJ2-1,NA,NA,TRBV9,CASSVEVRGNEQFF,TGTGCCAGCAGCGTAGAGGTTCGGGGTAATGAGCAGTTCTTC
TRBJ1-2,TRBD1,NA,TRBV5-1,CASSLVRTGDGYTF,TGCGCCAGCAGCTTGGTCAGGACAGGGGATGGCTACACCTTC
TRBJ2-1,NA,NA,TRBV6-1,CASSASSTVRTYNEQFF,TGTGCCAGCAGTGCCTCCTCGACAGTTAGGACCTACAATGAGCAGTTCTTC
TRBJ1-1,NA,NA,TRBV7-9,CASGSIGLRGTEAFF,TGTGCCAGCGGATCGATAGGACTAAGAGGCACTGAAGCTTTCTTT
TRBJ1-4,NA,NA,TRBV15,CATSRVSGTNEKLFF,TGTGCCACCAGCAGAGTCTCTGGCACTAATGAAAAACTGTTTTTT
TRBJ1-5,NA,NA,TRBV6-6,CASRFQGDQPQHF,TGTGCCAGCAGATTCCAGGGTGATCAGCCCCAGCATTTT
TRBJ2-7,NA,NA,TRBV6-1,CASRLGGPSYEQYF,TGTGCCAGCAGGTTAGGGGGACCATCCTACGAGCAGTACTTC
TRBJ1-1,NA,NA,TRBV27,CASSLGVNIEAFF,TGTGCCAGCAGTTTAGGTGTTAACATTGAAGCTTTCTTT
TRBJ1-3,TRBD1,NA,TRBV11-2,CASSLLTGSIGNTIYF,TGTGCCAGCAGCCTCCTGACAGGGTCAATTGGAAACACCATATATTTT
TRBJ2-3,NA,NA,TRBV5-1,CASSLEGGTDTQYF,TGCGCCAGCAGCTTGGAAGGGGGCACAGATACGCAGTATTTT
TRBJ1-2,TRBD1,NA,TRBV19,CASSPTGTHGYTF,TGTGCCAGTAGTCCGACAGGGACACATGGCTACACCTTC
TRBJ2-7,TRBD1,NA,TRBV27,CASSLLEGQTYEQYF,TGTGCCAGCAGTTTATTAGAGGGACAGACCTACGAGCAGTACTTC
TRBJ1-5,TRBD1,NA,TRBV5-1,CASSEQAGGGQPQHF,TGCGCCAGCAGCGAGCAAGCAGGGGGTGGACAGCCCCAGCATTTT
TRBJ2-7,NA,NA,TRBV19,CASSLADRSSYEQYF,TGTGCCAGTAGCCTCGCCGACAGGAGCTCCTACGAGCAGTACTTC
TRBJ2-3,TRBD2,NA,TRBV7-3,CASSLYFGGAPDTQYF,TGTGCCAGCAGCTTATATTTCGGGGGGGCGCCAGATACGCAGTATTTT
TRBJ1-3,NA,NA,TRBV11-2,CASSLVRQTSSGNTIYF,TGTGCCAGCAGCTTAGTCAGACAGACGAGCTCTGGAAACACCATATATTTT
TRBJ2-3,TRBD2,NA,TRBV5-6,CASSLVTAGGLTDTQYF,TGTGCCAGCAGCTTGGTCACAGCGGGAGGCCTCACAGATACGCAGTATTTT
TRBJ1-4,TRBD1,NA,TRBV28,CASRRQGAEKLFF,TGTGCCAGCAGAAGACAGGGGGCGGAAAAACTGTTTTTT
TRBJ1-1,NA,few,TRBV11-2,CASSTGPGAEAFF,TGTGCCAGCAGTACGGGGCCAGGGGCTGAAGCTTTCTTT
TRBJ2-1,TRBD2,NA,TRBV5-1,CASSLRTSEGAEQFF,TGCGCCAGCAGCTTGAGGACTAGTGAAGGGGCTGAGCAGTTCTTC
TRBJ2-1,TRBD2,NA,TRBV4-1,CASSHVQWGLAGRDDNEQFF,TGCGCCAGCAGCCATGTTCAGTGGGGACTAGCGGGGAGGGATGACAATGAGCAGTTCTTC
TRBJ2-7,TRBD2,NA,TRBV29-1,CSAERGEYEQYF,TGCAGCGCCGAGCGGGGCGAGTACGAGCAGTACTTC